One and the same sample provided the 27 T cell receptor beta chains below, sequenced in a study of shared clonotypes between healthy human individuals. Some clones are missing from TCRdb's copy, which holds only in-frame ones; the method was immunoSEQ multiplex PCR. The sample lists some 350,000 clones; 74% were seen once. The sequencing input was memory CD4+ T cells sorted from blood. Subset indicated: CD45RA-negative fraction. All receptors come from a man younger than 40 in good health.

The chain has TRBV12-5 and TRBJ2-1, with TRBD1 matching 7 bases. Trimming removed 1 base from V and 7 bases from J; junction bases left unmatched: 4. CDR3 size: 14 residues. The germline V gene has CDR1 LGHNT and CDR2 FRNRAP. The CDR3 DNA follows: TGTGCTAGTGGTTTGGGGGCAGGGGGAAATGAGCAGTTCTTC. It is translated as CASGLGAGGNEQFF.

This clone came up a few times. The chain employs TRBV5-4 and TRBJ1-4; 8 bases agree with TRBD1. The V gene end was trimmed by 4 bases and the J gene end by 11 bases; junction bases not matched to a gene: 13. CDR1 SGHNT and CDR2 YYREEE come from the germline V gene (reference sequence). The CDR3 consists of 15 residues. CDR3 loop: CASSTTGGSRSKLFF. The CDR3 DNA reads TGTGCCAGCAGCACAACAGGGGGGAGCAGAAGTAAACTGTTTTTT.

The genes are TRBV25-1 and TRBJ2-1; possible D gene TRBD1, 6 bases. The CDR3 is made up of 16 amino acids. Deletions cut 2 bases from V and 3 bases from J, with 14 bases between. Germline assignment: CDR1 MGHDK and CDR2 SYGVNS. This CDR3 reads CASSEIAGTSYNEQFF. In DNA, the CDR3 is TGTGCCAGCAGTGAAATAGCCGGGACAAGCTACAATGAGCAGTTCTTC.

The chain uses TRBV27 and TRBJ1-2; 7 positions match TRBD1. The ends lost 5 bases at V and 8 bases at J; junction bases unmatched: 8. The CDR3 consists of 13 residues. Germline V lookup: CDR1 MNHEY, CDR2 SMNVEV (reference sequence). CDR3 residues: CASSTLQGSGYTF. The CDR3 DNA follows: TGTGCCAGCAGTACCCTACAGGGGAGCGGCTACACCTTC.

The genes are TRBV6-5 and TRBJ1-2, with D uncertain. This CDR3 region has 13 residues. The germline V and J ends were trimmed by 5 bases and 5 bases, with 12 bases remaining between them. The germline V gene encodes CDR1 MNHEY and CDR2 SVGAGI. For the CDR3, the DNA is TGTGCCAGCAGTCTCGTGGATAAGTATGGCTACACCTTC. It translates to CASSLVDKYGYTF.

The chain joins TRBV2 to TRBJ2-2; no clear D. CDR1 and CDR2 from the germline V gene are SNHLY and FYNNEI. The V gene lost 8 bases and the J gene lost 2 bases, with 15 bases spanning the gap. This CDR3 has 15 residues. The chain's CDR3 is CASQIGRRNTGELFF. The DNA of the CDR3 is TGTGCCAGCCAAATTGGCAGAAGAAACACCGGGGAGCTGTTTTTT.

The chain employs TRBV18 and TRBJ2-7, with 10 bases matching TRBD2. Trimming removed 2 bases from V and 2 bases from J; junction bases left unmatched: 12. Germline lookup yields CDR1 KGHSH and CDR2 LQKENI. The CDR3 is 18 residues long. CDR3 coding DNA: TGTGCCAGCTCACCAATCGGGCTAGCGGGAGCTAGTACCTACGAGCAGTACTTC. This gives the protein CASSPIGLAGASTYEQYF. Drawing the rest from reference TRBV18 and TRBJ2-7, the complete variable domain is NAGVMQNPRHLVRRRGQEARLRCSPMKGHSHVYWYRQLPEEGLKFMVYLQKENIIDESGMPKERFSAEFPKEGPSILRIQQVVRGDSAAYFCASSPIGLAGASTYEQYFGPGTRLTVT.

This clone has just one count. This sequence joins TRBV6-5 and TRBJ2-3; 9 positions match TRBD2. Germline V gene lookup returns CDR1 MNHEY and CDR2 SVGAGI. CDR3 size: 15 residues. V lost 6 bases to trimming and J lost 9 bases; unmatched junction nucleotides: 13. This CDR3 is CASSPVAGEVWTQYF. CDR3 in DNA: TGTGCCAGCAGCCCTGTAGCGGGAGAGGTTTGGACGCAGTATTTT.

The gene calls are TRBV6-5 and TRBJ2-7, with a possible D match to TRBD2 (5 bases). CDR1 MNHEY and CDR2 SVGAGI come from the germline V gene. This CDR3 is 15 amino acids long. The V gene lost 6 bases and the J gene lost 0 bases, with 15 bases spanning the gap. The CDR3 DNA follows: TGTGCCAGCAGAATGGGAACGGGGTCCTCCTACGAGCAGTACTTC. Translated, it gives CASRMGTGSSYEQYF.

In DNA form, the CDR3 reads TGTGCCAGCAGTGGACCGGGACTAAAGGGGGGGCTAGCCAAAAACATTCAGTACTTC. It is translated as CASSGPGLKGGLAKNIQYF. The V and J genes are TRBV2 and TRBJ2-4; possibly TRBD2 for D (7 bases). Germline CDR1 and CDR2: SNHLY and FYNNEI. Trimming stripped 4 bases from V and 0 bases from J, with 22 bases between. CDR3 length: 19 amino acids.

The gene calls are TRBV11-2 and TRBJ1-4; 9 bases map to TRBD1. The V segment lost 2 bases and the J segment 11 bases; nucleotides outside the gene matches: 9. This CDR3 is built from 15 residues. Germline-derived CDR1 and CDR2 are SGHAT and FQNNGV. The CDR3 nucleotides are TGTGCCAGCAGCTTATTGTCACAGGGGGCCGGGAAACTGTTTTTT. Protein: CASSLLSQGAGKLFF.

This chain uses TRBV19 with TRBJ1-2, with unresolved D. Germline values: CDR1 LNHDA, CDR2 SQIVND (reference sequence). The CDR3 consists of 13 residues. V dropped 1 base and J dropped 7 bases, with 10 bases sitting between them. Here the CDR3 DNA reads TGTGCCAGTAGTATAGGCGTCGGCTCTGGCTACACCTTC. This encodes CASSIGVGSGYTF. Full variable domain (remainder filled in from reference TRBV19 and TRBJ1-2): DGGITQSPKYLFRKEGQNVTLSCEQNLNHDAMYWYRQDPGQGLRLIYYSQIVNDFQKGDIAEGYSVSREKKESFPLTVTSAQKNPTAFYLCASSIGVGSGYTFGSGTRLTVV.

The chain joins TRBV19 to TRBJ2-4; D gene unclear. This CDR3 is 16 amino acids long. Per the germline V gene, CDR1 is LNHDA and CDR2 is SQIVND (reference sequence). Trimming pared 3 bases from V and 5 bases from J, leaving 17 bases between. This chain's CDR3 is CASSISLVAGQNIQYF. CDR3 coding DNA: TGTGCCAGTAGTATCTCACTGGTGGCAGGACAAAACATTCAGTACTTC.

The V gene is TRBV2, the J gene TRBJ1-1; D is ambiguous. The germline CDR1 and CDR2 sequences are SNHLY and FYNNEI. CDR3 length equals 11 residues. V was shortened by 6 bases and J by 6 bases, with 8 bases between the two germline ends. The CDR3 nucleotides are TGTGCCAGCAGGCCCCAGGCTGAAGCTTTCTTT. Its protein is CASRPQAEAFF.

In nucleotides, the CDR3 is TGTGCCAGCAGTTTCACAGTTCCTTCCTCCTACGAGCAGTACTTC. Amino acid sequence: CASSFTVPSSYEQYF. The chain carries TRBV6-6 and TRBJ2-7; D ambiguous. Trimming shortened V by 4 bases and J by 0 bases, and 13 bases separated the two germline ends. The CDR3 covers 15 residues. Looked up from germline, CDR1 is MNHNY and CDR2 is SVGAGI (reference sequence).

The chain has TRBV15 and TRBJ2-7, with TRBD2 matching 8 bases. This CDR3 has 17 residues. In germline, CDR1 is LNHNV, CDR2 YYDKDF (reference sequence). V lost 0 bases to trimming and J lost 2 bases; unmatched junction nucleotides: 9. The CDR3 is CATSRDRATSVTYEQYF. The CDR3 nucleotides read TGTGCCACCAGCAGAGATCGGGCGACTAGCGTTACCTACGAGCAGTACTTC.

J is TRBJ2-1 and V is TRBV5-5; D is perhaps TRBD2 (6 bases). CDR1 SGHKS and CDR2 YYEKEE come from the germline V gene (reference sequence). V gave up 0 bases and J gave up 7 bases, with 17 bases separating them. This CDR3 has 16 residues. The CDR3 nucleotides read TGTGCCAGCAGCTTGGATTCGGGACTCCGGGGTAATGAGCAGTTCTTC. Translating gives CASSLDSGLRGNEQFF.

This clone occurred a few times. The genes are TRBV5-6 and TRBJ2-2, with 7 bases aligning to TRBD1. The CDR3 has 13 residues. Germline V lookup: CDR1 SGHDT, CDR2 YYEEEE. The junction had 3 bases not matched to a gene; V was cut back by 3 bases and J by 7 bases. The CDR3 coding sequence is TGTGCCAGCAGCTCACAGGGGTTCGGGGAGCTGTTTTTT. Translated, it gives CASSSQGFGELFF.

V gene TRBV7-9 combines with J gene TRBJ1-1, with 11 bases matching TRBD1. The trim removed 8 bases at V and 5 bases at J, leaving 7 bases unmatched. CDR3 length: 14 residues. Germline CDR1 and CDR2: SEHNR and FQNEAQ (reference sequence). CDR3 amino acids: CASGGQGVLTEAFF. CDR3 sequence (DNA): TGTGCCAGCGGGGGACAGGGGGTTTTGACTGAAGCTTTCTTT.

The chain uses TRBV19 and TRBJ1-5; no reliable D call. V dropped 5 bases and J dropped 7 bases, with 12 bases sitting between them. Germline V gene sequence: CDR1 LNHDA, CDR2 SQIVND (reference sequence). The CDR3 spans 13 residues. The CDR3 DNA sequence: TGTGCCAGTAGTCCCGGTAGGCAGCAGCCCCAGCATTTT. Encoded protein: CASSPGRQQPQHF.

This rearrangement joins TRBV23-1 to TRBJ2-1, with unresolved D. TRBV23-1 is annotated as an ORF whose role is uncertain. This CDR3 is built from 16 residues. V shed 1 base and J shed 2 bases, with 12 bases lying between them. The CDR3 reads CASSQFPRLTYNEQFF. DNA of the CDR3: TGCGCCAGCAGTCAATTTCCCCGTTTAACCTACAATGAGCAGTTCTTC.

There are a few counts of this clone. The V call is TRBV19, the J call TRBJ1-5; perhaps TRBD1 as D (5 bases). CDR3 length: 14 amino acids. V was pared by 6 bases and J by 6 bases, with 15 bases between. Germline lookup yields CDR1 LNHDA and CDR2 SQIVND (reference sequence). CDR3 loop: CASSPTGLGQPQHF. The CDR3 DNA follows: TGTGCCAGTAGCCCGACGGGGCTTGGTCAGCCCCAGCATTTT. Complete variable domain (other parts from reference TRBV19 and TRBJ1-5): DGGITQSPKYLFRKEGQNVTLSCEQNLNHDAMYWYRQDPGQGLRLIYYSQIVNDFQKGDIAEGYSVSREKKESFPLTVTSAQKNPTAFYLCASSPTGLGQPQHFGDGTRLSIL.

The chain carries TRBV6-5 and TRBJ2-5, with 7 bases aligning to TRBD2. In germline, CDR1 is MNHEY, CDR2 SVGAGI. This CDR3 region has 15 residues. V lost 6 bases to trimming and J lost 2 bases; unmatched junction nucleotides: 9. The CDR3 nucleotides read TGTGCCAGCAGACTACTGGGAGGGGCTCAAGAGACCCAGTACTTC. It translates to CASRLLGGAQETQYF.

The rearrangement links TRBV4-2 to TRBJ1-4; TRBD1 aligns across 9 bases. Germline CDR1 LGHNA, CDR2 YNFKEQ. The CDR3 totals 19 residues. V lost 0 bases to trimming and J lost 5 bases; unmatched junction nucleotides: 13. Here the CDR3 DNA reads TGTGCCAGCAGCCAAGACTCCACAGGGGGCAGACCTCTCAATGAAAAACTGTTTTTT. This translates into CASSQDSTGGRPLNEKLFF.

A single count supports this clone. The CDR3 nucleotides read TGTGCCATCAGTGTCTCAGGAGATTACACCGGGGAGCTGTTTTTT. Protein product: CAISVSGDYTGELFF. The chain couples TRBV10-3 to TRBJ2-2; D remains unclear. Trimming took off 4 bases at V and 3 bases at J, with 12 bases between the two ends. The CDR3 sequence is 15 residues long. In germline, CDR1 is ENHRY, CDR2 SYGVKD.

The J gene is TRBJ2-7, the V gene TRBV6-1; perhaps TRBD1 as D (6 bases). Per germline, CDR1 MNHNS and CDR2 SASEGT. V gave up 4 bases and J gave up 3 bases, with 13 bases separating them. CDR3 length equals 14 residues. CDR3 bases: TGTGCCAGCAGTGTTCAGGGGCTAGACTACGAGCAGTACTTC. This sequence encodes CASSVQGLDYEQYF.

The V gene is TRBV25-1, the J gene TRBJ1-1; D is uncertain. Germline V gene data show CDR1 as MGHDK and CDR2 as SYGVNS. V was shortened by 6 bases and J by 5 bases, with 10 bases between the two germline ends. CDR3 length equals 12 residues. The CDR3 here is CASSSEQTEAFF. CDR3 coding DNA: TGTGCCAGCAGCAGTGAACAGACTGAAGCTTTCTTT.